A single sample is the source of the 10 T cell receptor beta chains below, sequenced in a study of identical twins (dated by TCRdb to the mid-2010s). Library method: 5' RACE. Data came from an Illumina HiSeq 2000. TCRdb trimmed the raw reads at Q25, called clones with MiXCR and kept productive beta chains. Rows matching on CDR3 protein sequence are summarized as one entry with the most common DNA and genes. The sample table records approximately 700,000 distinct CDR3 sequences; approximately 18% of these occur just once. Jointly, the top ten make up roughly 14% of the sample. These data also formed part of another study, on T cells expressing NK-cell markers.

Sequences were obtained from PBMCs. All receptors come from a woman between 18 and 29 years old in good health.

CDR3: CACMTSAYTGELFF. CDR3 nucleotides: TGTGCCTGTATGACTAGCGCATACACCGGGGAGCTGTTTTTT. The chain combines TRBV30 with TRBJ2-2, with TRBD2 matching 8 bases. There are 14 residues in the CDR3. Germline CDR1 GTSNPN, CDR2 SVGIG (reference sequence). J lost 3 bases, V lost 6 bases, and 6 bases had no gene match.

The chain employs TRBV7-3 and TRBJ2-1, with 8 bases lining up with TRBD2. The CDR3 loop spans 13 amino acids. J was trimmed by 9 bases and V by 6 bases; bases with no gene match: 7. Germline V gene sequence: CDR1 SGHTA, CDR2 FQGTGA. This CDR3 reads CASSKRGGGEQFF. The DNA for the CDR3 is TGTGCCAGCAGTAAACGGGGGGGCGGTGAGCAGTTCTTC.

This chain joins TRBV20-1 and TRBJ1-1, with D maybe TRBD1 (5 bases). The germline V gene has CDR1 DFQATT and CDR2 SNEGSKA (reference sequence). The CDR3 extends over 14 amino acids. The V and J ends lost 6 bases and 0 bases respectively, with 14 bases between them. The CDR3 here is CSAKIGAMNTEAFF. CDR3 nucleotide sequence: TGCAGTGCCAAGATTGGGGCCATGAACACTGAAGCTTTCTTT.

At least ten counts were recorded for this clonotype. CDR3 amino acids: CSAGASSYQETQYF. CDR3 nucleotides: TGCAGTGCTGGGGCTAGCTCGTACCAAGAGACCCAGTACTTC. The chain couples TRBV20-1 to TRBJ2-5; the D call may be TRBD1 or TRBD2 (5 bases each). The CDR3 is made up of 14 amino acids. Germline values: CDR1 DFQATT, CDR2 SNEGSKA (reference sequence). V gave up 5 bases and J gave up 0 bases, with 13 bases separating them.

In this sample, this clonotype turned up a few times. The chain has TRBV20-1 and TRBJ2-1; D gene uncertain. The germline V gene encodes CDR1 DFQATT and CDR2 SNEGSKA (reference sequence). The CDR3 consists of 14 residues. Trimming removed 7 bases from V and 9 bases from J, with 22 bases in between. The CDR3 DNA reads TGCAGTGGTACCCCAGCGCTCAGACCGTTTGAGCAGTTCTTC. This codes for CSGTPALRPFEQFF.

This clonotype was seen more than once but under ten times. This sequence joins TRBV29-1 and TRBJ2-3; TRBD2 aligns across 14 bases. With V trimmed by 6 bases and J by 4 bases, 6 bases remained unmatched. The CDR3 is 15 residues long. Germline V gene data show CDR1 as SQVTM and CDR2 as ANQGSEA. CDR3 DNA sequence: TGCAGCGTAGCGGGACTAGCGGGAGTGGCAGATACGCAGTATTTT. Translation gives CSVAGLAGVADTQYF.

This clonotype was observed a handful of times. V gene TRBV7-2 combines with J gene TRBJ1-6, with D unresolved. The CDR3 covers 11 residues. Germline assignment: CDR1 SGHTA and CDR2 FQGNSA. Trimming pared 4 bases from V and 8 bases from J, leaving 3 bases between. The DNA for the CDR3 is TGTGCCAGCAGCTACCATTCACCCCTCCACTTT. Translation: CASSYHSPLHF.

This clonotype was picked up a small number of times. J is TRBJ2-3 and V is TRBV7-2; D is ambiguous. CDR1 SGHTA and CDR2 FQGNSA come from the germline V gene. Trimming took off 5 bases at V and 1 base at J, with 19 bases between the two ends. This CDR3 has 17 residues. The CDR3 bases are TGTGCCAGCAGCCTTATGGGTGTTGGAGTTGGCACAGATACGCAGTATTTT. This encodes CASSLMGVGVGTDTQYF.

This clonotype was observed a few times. The genes are TRBV7-2 and TRBJ2-1; 7 bases align to TRBD1. J gave up 5 bases and V 4 bases, and 2 bases lay outside the gene matches. Germline V CDR1 and CDR2: SGHTA, FQGNSA. CDR3 size: 13 residues. The CDR3: CASSWDSDNEQFF. The CDR3 DNA reads as TGTGCCAGCAGCTGGGACAGTGACAATGAGCAGTTCTTC.

CDR3 coding DNA: TGTGCCTGGAGCAGACTAGCGGGAGAAACAGATACGCAGTATTTT. Its protein is CAWSRLAGETDTQYF. The chain combines TRBV30 with TRBJ2-3; TRBD2 agrees at 12 bases. The CDR3 consists of 15 residues. CDR1 is GTSNPN and CDR2 is SVGIG in the germline V gene (reference sequence). V was pared by 3 bases and J by 3 bases, with 4 bases of the junction left unmatched.